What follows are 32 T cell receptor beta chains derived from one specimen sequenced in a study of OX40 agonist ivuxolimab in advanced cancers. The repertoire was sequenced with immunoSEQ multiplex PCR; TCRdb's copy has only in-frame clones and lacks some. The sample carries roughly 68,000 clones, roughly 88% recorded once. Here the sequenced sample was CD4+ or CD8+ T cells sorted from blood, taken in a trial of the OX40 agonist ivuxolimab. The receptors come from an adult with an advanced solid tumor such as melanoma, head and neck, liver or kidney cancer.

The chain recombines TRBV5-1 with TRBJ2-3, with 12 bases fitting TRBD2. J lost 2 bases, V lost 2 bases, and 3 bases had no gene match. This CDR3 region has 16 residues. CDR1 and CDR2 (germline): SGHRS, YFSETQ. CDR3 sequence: CASSLGLAGSTDTQYF. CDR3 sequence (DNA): TGCGCCAGCAGCTTAGGACTAGCGGGGTCCACAGATACGCAGTATTTT.

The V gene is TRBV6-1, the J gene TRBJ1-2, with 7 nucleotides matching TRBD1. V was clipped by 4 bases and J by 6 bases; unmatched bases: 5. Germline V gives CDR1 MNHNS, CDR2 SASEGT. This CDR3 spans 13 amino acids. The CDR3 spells CASSVQGIDGYTF. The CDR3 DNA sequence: TGTGCCAGCAGTGTACAGGGGATTGATGGCTACACCTTC.

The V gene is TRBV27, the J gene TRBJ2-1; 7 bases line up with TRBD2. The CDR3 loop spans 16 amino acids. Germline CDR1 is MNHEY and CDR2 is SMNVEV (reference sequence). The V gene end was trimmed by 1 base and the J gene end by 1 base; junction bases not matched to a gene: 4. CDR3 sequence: CASSLLGGGSYNEQFF. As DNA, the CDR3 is TGTGCCAGCAGTTTATTAGGCGGGGGTTCCTACAATGAGCAGTTCTTC.

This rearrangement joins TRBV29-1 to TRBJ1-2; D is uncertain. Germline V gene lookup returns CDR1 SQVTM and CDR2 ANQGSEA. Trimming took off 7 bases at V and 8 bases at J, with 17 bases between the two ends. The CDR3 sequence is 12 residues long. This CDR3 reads CSAGGFGKGYTF. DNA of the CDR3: TGCAGCGCCGGTGGGTTTGGGAAGGGCTACACCTTC.

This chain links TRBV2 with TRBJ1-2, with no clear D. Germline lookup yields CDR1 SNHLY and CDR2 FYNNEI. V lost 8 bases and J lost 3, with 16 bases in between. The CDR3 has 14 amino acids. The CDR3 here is CASQSRAQHYGYTF. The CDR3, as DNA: TGTGCCAGCCAATCAAGGGCCCAACACTATGGCTACACCTTC.

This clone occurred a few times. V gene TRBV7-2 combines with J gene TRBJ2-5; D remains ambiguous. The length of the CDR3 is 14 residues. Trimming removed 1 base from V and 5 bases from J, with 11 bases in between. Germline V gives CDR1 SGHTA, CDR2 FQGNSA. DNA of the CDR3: TGTGCCAGCAGCTTAGGGCTTCCTGGGGAGACCCAGTACTTC. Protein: CASSLGLPGETQYF.

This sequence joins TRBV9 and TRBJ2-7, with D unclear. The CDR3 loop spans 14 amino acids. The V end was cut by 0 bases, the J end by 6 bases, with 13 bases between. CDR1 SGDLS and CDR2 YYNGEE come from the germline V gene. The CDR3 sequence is CASSVAPGFTEQYF. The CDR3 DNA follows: TGTGCCAGCAGCGTAGCCCCCGGATTCACCGAGCAGTACTTC.

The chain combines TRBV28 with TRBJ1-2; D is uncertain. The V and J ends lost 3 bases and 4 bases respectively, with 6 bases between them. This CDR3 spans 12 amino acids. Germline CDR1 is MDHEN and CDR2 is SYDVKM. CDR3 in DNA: TGTGCCAGCAGTTTGTTCGGCTATGGCTACACCTTC. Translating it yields CASSLFGYGYTF.

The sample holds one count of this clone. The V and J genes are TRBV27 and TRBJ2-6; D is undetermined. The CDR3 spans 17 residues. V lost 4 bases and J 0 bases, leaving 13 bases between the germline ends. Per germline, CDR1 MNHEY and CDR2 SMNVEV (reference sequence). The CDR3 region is CASSSTVGSSGANVLTF. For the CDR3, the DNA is TGTGCCAGCAGTTCGACTGTCGGTAGCTCTGGGGCCAACGTCCTGACTTTC.

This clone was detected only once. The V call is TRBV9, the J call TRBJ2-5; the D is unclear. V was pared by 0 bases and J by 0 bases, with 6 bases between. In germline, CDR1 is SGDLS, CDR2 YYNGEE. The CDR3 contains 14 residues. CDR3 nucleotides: TGTGCCAGCAGCGTAGACTCGTACCAAGAGACCCAGTACTTC. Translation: CASSVDSYQETQYF.

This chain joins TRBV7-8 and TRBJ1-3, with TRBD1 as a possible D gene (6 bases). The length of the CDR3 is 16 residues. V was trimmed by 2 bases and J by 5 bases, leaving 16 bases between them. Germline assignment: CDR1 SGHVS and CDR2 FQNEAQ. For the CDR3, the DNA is TGTGCCAGCAGCTTAACCCGCCCACAGGGAAGAAACACCATATATTTT. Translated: CASSLTRPQGRNTIYF.

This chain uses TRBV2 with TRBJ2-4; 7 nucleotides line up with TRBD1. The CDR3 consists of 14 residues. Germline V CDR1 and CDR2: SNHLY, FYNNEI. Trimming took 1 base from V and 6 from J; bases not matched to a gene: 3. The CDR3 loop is CASSEGDRGNIQYF. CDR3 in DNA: TGTGCCAGCAGTGAAGGGGACAGAGGAAACATTCAGTACTTC. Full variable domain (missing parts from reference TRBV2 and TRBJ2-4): EPEVTQTPSHQVTQMGQEVILRCVPISNHLYFYWYRQILGQKVEFLVSFYNNEISEKSEIFDDQFSVERPDGSNFTLKIRSTKLEDSAMYFCASSEGDRGNIQYFGAGTRLSVL.

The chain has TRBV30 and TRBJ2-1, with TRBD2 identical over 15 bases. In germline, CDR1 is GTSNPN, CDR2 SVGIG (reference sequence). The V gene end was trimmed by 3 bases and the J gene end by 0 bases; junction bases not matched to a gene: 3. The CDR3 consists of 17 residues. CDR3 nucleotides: TGTGCCTGGAGAGGGACTAGCGGGAGGAGCTCCTACAATGAGCAGTTCTTC. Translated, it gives CAWRGTSGRSSYNEQFF.

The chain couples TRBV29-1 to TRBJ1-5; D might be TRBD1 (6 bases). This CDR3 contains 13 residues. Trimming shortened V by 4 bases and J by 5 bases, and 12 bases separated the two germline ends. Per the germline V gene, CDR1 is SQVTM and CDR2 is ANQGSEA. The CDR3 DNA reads TGCAGCGTTGTTACAGGGCTGGATCAGCCCCAGCATTTT. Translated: CSVVTGLDQPQHF.

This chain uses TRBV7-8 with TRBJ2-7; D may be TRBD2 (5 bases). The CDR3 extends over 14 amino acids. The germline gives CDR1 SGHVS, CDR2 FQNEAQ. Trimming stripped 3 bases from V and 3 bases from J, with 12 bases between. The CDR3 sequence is CASSFTDGDYEQYF. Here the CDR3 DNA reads TGTGCCAGCAGCTTCACTGACGGGGACTACGAGCAGTACTTC.

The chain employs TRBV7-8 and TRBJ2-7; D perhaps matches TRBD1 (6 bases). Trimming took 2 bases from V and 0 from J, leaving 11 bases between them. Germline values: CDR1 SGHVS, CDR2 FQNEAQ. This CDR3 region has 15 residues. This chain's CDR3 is CASSLRGSNSYEQYF. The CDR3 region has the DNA TGTGCCAGCAGCTTAAGGGGGTCGAACTCCTACGAGCAGTACTTC.

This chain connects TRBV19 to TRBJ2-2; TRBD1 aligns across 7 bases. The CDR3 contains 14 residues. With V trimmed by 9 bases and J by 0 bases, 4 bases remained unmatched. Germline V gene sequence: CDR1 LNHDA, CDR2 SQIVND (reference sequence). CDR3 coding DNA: TGTGCCAGCCGGGACAGCTCGAACACCGGGGAGCTGTTTTTT. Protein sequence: CASRDSSNTGELFF.

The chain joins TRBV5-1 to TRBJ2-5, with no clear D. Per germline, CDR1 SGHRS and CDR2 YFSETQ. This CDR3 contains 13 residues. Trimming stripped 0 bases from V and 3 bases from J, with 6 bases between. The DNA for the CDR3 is TGCGCCAGCAGCTTGGGACAAGAAGAGACCCAGTACTTC. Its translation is CASSLGQEETQYF.

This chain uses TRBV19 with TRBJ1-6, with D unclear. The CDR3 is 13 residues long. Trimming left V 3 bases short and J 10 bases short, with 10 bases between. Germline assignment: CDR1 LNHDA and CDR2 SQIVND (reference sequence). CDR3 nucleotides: TGTGCCAGTAGTATGGCGGAGGGATCACCCCTCCACTTT. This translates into CASSMAEGSPLHF. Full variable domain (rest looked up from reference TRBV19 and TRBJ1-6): DGGITQSPKYLFRKEGQNVTLSCEQNLNHDAMYWYRQDPGQGLRLIYYSQIVNDFQKGDIAEGYSVSREKKESFPLTVTSAQKNPTAFYLCASSMAEGSPLHFGNGTRLTVT.

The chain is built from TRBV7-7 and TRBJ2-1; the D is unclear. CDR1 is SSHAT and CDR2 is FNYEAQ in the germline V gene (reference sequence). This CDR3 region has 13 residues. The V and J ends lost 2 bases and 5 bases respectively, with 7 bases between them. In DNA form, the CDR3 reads TGTGCCAGCAGCTTAACGGTCGACAATGAGCAGTTCTTC. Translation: CASSLTVDNEQFF.

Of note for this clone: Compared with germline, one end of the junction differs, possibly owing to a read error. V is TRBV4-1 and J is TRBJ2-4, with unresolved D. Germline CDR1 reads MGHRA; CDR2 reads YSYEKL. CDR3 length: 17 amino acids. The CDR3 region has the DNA TGCGCCAGCAGTCAAGATCGCGGATTACTAGCCAAAAACATTCAGTACTTC. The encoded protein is CASSQDRGLLAKNIQYF.

The CDR3 nucleotides are TGTGCCAGCTCACCCGGTTCGAACACTGAAGCTTTCTTT. Translating gives CASSPGSNTEAFF. This chain connects TRBV18 to TRBJ1-1; D gene unclear. V was cut by 3 bases and J by 1 base, with 6 bases left in between. There are 13 residues in the CDR3. Germline V gene data show CDR1 as KGHSH and CDR2 as LQKENI.

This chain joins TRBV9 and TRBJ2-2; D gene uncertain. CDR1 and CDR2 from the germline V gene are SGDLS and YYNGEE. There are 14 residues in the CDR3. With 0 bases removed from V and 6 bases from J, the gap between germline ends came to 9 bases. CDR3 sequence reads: CASSVELIPGELFF. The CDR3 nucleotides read TGTGCCAGCAGCGTAGAACTAATACCCGGGGAGCTGTTTTTT.

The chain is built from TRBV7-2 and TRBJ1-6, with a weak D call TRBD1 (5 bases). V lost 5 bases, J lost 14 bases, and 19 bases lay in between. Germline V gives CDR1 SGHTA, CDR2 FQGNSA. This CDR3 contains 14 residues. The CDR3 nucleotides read TGTGCCAGCAGCCAGGGTTTGCAGGTCGGCACCCTCCACTTT. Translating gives CASSQGLQVGTLHF.

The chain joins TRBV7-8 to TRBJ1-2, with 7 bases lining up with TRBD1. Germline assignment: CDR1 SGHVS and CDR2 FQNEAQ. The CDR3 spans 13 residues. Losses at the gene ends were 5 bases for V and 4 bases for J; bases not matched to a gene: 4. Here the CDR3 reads CASSTTGAYGYTF. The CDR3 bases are TGTGCCAGCAGCACCACAGGGGCCTATGGCTACACCTTC. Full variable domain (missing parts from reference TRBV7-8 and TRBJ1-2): GAGVSQSPRYKVAKRGQDVALRCDPISGHVSLFWYQQALGQGPEFLTYFQNEAQLDKSGLPSDRFFAERPEGSVSTLKIQRTQQEDSAVYLCASSTTGAYGYTFGSGTRLTVV.

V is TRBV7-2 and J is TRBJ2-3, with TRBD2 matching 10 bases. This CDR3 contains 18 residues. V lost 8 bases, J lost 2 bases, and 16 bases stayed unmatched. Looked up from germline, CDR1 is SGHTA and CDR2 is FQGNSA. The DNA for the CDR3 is TGTGCCAGCGCTACGTCCTTTAGCGGGGGGTCGTCCACAGATACGCAGTATTTT. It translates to CASATSFSGGSSTDTQYF.

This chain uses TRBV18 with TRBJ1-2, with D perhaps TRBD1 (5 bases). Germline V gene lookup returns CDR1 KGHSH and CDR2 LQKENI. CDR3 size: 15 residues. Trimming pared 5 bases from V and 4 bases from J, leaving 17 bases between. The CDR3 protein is CASSILGDASYGYTF. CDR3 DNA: TGTGCCAGCTCAATTTTAGGGGACGCAAGCTATGGCTACACCTTC.

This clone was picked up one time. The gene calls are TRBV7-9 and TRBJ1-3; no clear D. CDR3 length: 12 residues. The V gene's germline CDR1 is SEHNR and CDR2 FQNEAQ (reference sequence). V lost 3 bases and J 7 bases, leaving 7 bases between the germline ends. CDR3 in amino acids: CASSFESNTIYF. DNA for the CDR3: TGTGCCAGCAGCTTCGAAAGTAACACCATATATTTT.

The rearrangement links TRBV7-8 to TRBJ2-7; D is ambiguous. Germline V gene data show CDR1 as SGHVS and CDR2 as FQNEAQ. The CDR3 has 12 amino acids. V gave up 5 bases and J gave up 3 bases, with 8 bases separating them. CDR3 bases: TGTGCCAGCAGCATTGATATCTACGAGCAGTACTTC. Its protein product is CASSIDIYEQYF. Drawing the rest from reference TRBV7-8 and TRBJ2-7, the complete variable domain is GAGVSQSPRYKVAKRGQDVALRCDPISGHVSLFWYQQALGQGPEFLTYFQNEAQLDKSGLPSDRFFAERPEGSVSTLKIQRTQQEDSAVYLCASSIDIYEQYFGPGTRLTVT.

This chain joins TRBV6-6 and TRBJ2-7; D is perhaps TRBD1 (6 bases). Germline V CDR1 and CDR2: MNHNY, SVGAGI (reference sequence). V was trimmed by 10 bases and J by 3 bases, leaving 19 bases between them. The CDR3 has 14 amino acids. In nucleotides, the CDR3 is TGTGCCACTCAGCAAGGGACAAGGAACTACGAGCAGTACTTC. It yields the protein CATQQGTRNYEQYF.

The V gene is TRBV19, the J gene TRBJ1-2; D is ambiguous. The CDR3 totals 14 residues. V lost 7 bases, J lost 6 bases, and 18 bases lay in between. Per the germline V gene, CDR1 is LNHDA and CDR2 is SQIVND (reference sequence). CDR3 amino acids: CASTTPEGLDGYTF. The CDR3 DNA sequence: TGTGCCAGTACCACCCCGGAGGGCTTAGATGGCTACACCTTC.

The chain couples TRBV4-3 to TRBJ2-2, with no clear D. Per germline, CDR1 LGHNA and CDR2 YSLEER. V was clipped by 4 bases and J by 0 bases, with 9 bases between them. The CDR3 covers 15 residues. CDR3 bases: TGCGCCAGCAGCCCTCCGGGCGCGAACACCGGGGAGCTGTTTTTT. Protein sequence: CASSPPGANTGELFF.